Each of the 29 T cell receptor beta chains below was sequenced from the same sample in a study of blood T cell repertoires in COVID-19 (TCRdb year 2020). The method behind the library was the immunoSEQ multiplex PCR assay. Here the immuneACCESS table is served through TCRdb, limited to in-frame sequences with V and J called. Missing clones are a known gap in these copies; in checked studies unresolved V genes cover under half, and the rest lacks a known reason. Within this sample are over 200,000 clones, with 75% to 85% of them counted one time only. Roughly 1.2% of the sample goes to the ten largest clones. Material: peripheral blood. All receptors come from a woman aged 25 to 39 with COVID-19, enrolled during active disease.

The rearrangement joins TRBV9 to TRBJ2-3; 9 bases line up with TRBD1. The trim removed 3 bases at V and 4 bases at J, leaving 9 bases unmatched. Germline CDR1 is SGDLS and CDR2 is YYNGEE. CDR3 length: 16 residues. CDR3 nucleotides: TGTGCCAGCAGCGCCCGACAGGGGGGGAGGGCAGATACGCAGTATTTT. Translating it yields CASSARQGGRADTQYF.

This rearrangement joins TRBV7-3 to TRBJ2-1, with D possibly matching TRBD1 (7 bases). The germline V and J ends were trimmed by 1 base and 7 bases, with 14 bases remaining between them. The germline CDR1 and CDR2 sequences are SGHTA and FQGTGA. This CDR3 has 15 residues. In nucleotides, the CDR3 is TGTGCCAGCAGCTTAAAGGGTCAGGGGGGAAATGAGCAGTTCTTC. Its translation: CASSLKGQGGNEQFF.

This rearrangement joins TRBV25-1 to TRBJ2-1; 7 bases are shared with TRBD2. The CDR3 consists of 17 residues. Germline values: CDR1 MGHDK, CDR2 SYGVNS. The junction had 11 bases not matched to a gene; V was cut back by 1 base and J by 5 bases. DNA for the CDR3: TGTGCCAGCAGTGAATCGCCAGGGAGGGTCTCGGACAATGAGCAGTTCTTC. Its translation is CASSESPGRVSDNEQFF.

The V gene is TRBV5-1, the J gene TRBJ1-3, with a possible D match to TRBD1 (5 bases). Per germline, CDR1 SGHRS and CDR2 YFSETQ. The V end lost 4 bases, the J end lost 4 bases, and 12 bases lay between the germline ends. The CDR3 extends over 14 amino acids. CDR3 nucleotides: TGCGCCAGCAGCCCGGAGGGGTACGGAAACACCATATATTTT. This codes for CASSPEGYGNTIYF.

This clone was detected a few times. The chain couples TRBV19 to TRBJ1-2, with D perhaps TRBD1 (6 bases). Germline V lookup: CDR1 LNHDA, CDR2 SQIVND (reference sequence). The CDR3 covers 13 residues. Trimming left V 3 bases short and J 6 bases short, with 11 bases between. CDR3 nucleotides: TGTGCCAGTAGTATCGCAGGGGCCGATGGCTACACCTTC. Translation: CASSIAGADGYTF.

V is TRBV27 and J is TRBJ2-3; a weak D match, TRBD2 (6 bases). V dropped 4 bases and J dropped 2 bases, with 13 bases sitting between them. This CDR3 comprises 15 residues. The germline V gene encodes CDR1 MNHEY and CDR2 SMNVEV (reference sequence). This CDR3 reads CASSSPGLSTDTQYF. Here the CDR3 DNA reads TGTGCCAGCAGTTCCCCGGGACTTTCCACAGATACGCAGTATTTT.

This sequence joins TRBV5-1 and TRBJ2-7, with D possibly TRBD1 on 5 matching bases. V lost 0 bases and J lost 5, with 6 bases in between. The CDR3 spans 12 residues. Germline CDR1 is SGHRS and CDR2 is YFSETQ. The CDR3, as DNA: TGCGCCAGCAGCTTGGGACAGCACGAGCAGTACTTC. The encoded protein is CASSLGQHEQYF.

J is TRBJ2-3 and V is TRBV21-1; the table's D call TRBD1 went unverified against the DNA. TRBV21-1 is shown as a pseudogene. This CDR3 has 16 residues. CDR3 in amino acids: CASSKPLERGRNTQYF. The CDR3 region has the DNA TGTGCCAGCAGCAAGCCCCTTGAGAGGGGGCGGAATACGCAGTATTTT.

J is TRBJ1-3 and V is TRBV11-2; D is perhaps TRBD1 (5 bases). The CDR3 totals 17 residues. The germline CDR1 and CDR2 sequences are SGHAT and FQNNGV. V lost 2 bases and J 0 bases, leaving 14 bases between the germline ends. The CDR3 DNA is TGTGCCAGCAGCTTACTCTTATCAGGGATCTCTGGAAACACCATATATTTT. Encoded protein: CASSLLLSGISGNTIYF.

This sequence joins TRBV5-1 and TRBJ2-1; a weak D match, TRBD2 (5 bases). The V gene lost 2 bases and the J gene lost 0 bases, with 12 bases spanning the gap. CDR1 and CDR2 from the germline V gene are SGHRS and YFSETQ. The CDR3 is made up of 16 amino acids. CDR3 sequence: CASSLGGTSSYNEQFF. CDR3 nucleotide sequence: TGCGCCAGCAGCTTAGGAGGTACTAGCTCCTACAATGAGCAGTTCTTC.

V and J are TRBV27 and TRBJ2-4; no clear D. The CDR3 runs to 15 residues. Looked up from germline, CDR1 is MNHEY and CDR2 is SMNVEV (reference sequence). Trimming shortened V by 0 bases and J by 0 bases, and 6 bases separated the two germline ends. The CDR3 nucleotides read TGTGCCAGCAGTTTATCTACTTTAGCCAAAAACATTCAGTACTTC. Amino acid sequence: CASSLSTLAKNIQYF.

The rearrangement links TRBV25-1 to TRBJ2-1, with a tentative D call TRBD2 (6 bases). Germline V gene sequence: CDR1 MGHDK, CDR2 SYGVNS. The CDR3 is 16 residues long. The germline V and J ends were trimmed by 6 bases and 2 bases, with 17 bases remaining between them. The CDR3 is CASSDTSSSTYNEQFF. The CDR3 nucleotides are TGTGCCAGCAGCGACACTAGCTCCTCCACCTACAATGAGCAGTTCTTC.

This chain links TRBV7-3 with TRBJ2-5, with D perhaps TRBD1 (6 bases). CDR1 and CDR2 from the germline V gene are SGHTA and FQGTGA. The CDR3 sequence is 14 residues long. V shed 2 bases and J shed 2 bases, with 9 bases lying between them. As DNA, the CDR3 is TGTGCCAGCAGCTTACAAGGGGGACAAGAGACCCAGTACTTC. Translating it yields CASSLQGGQETQYF.

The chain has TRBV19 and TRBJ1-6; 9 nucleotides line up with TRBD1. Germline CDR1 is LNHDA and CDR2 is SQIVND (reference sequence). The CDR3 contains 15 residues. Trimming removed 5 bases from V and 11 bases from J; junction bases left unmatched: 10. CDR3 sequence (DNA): TGTGCCAGTAGTCCCCGGGACAGGGAATGGACACCCCTCCACTTT. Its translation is CASSPRDREWTPLHF.

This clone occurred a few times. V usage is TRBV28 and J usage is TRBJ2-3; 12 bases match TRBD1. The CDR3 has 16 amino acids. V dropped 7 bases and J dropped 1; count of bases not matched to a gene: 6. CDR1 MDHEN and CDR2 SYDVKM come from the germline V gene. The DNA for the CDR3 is TGTGCCAGCATGGGACAGGGGGCGCGGGGCACAGATACGCAGTATTTT. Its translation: CASMGQGARGTDTQYF. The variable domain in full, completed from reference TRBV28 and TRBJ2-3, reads DVKVTQSSRYLVKRTGEKVFLECVQDMDHENMFWYRQDPGLGLRLIYFSYDVKMKEKGDIPEGYSVSREKKERFSLILESASTNQTSMYLCASMGQGARGTDTQYFGPGTRLTVL.

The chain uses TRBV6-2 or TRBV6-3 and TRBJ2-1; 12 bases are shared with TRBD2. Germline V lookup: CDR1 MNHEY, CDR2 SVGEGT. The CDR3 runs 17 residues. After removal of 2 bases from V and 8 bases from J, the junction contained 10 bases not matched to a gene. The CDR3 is CASSYGASGRARYEQFF. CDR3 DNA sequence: TGTGCCAGCAGTTACGGGGCTAGCGGGAGGGCCAGGTATGAGCAGTTCTTC.

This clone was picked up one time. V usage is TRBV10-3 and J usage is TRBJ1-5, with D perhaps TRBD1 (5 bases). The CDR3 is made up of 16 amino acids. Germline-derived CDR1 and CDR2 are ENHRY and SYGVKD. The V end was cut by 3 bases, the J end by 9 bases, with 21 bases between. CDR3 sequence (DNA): TGTGCCATCAGTGATTGGGCGGGGCCTTCGGCTTGGCCCCAGCATTTT. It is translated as CAISDWAGPSAWPQHF.

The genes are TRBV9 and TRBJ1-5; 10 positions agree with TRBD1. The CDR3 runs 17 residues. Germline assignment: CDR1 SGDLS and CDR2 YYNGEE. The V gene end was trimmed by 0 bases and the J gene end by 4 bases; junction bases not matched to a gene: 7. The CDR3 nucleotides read TGTGCCAGCAGCGTAGGCTCCGGGACAGGGGAGAATCAGCCCCAGCATTTT. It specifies CASSVGSGTGENQPQHF.

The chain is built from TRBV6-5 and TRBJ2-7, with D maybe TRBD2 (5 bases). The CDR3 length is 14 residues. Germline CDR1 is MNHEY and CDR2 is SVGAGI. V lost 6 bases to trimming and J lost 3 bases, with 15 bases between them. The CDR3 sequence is CASSDSTLVYEQYF. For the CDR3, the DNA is TGTGCCAGCAGCGATTCGACACTAGTCTACGAGCAGTACTTC.

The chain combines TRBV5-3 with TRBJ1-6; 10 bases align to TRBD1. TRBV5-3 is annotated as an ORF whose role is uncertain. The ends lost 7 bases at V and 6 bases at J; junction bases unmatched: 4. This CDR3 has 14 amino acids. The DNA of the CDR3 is TGTGCCAGAGACCGGACAGGGGGTAATTCACCCCTCCACTTT. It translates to CARDRTGGNSPLHF.

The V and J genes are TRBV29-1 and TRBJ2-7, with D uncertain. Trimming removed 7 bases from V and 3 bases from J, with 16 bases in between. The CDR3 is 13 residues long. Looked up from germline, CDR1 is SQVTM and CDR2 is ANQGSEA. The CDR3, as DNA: TGCAGCGCAACCTACAGAGTCAACTACGAGCAGTACTTC. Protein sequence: CSATYRVNYEQYF.

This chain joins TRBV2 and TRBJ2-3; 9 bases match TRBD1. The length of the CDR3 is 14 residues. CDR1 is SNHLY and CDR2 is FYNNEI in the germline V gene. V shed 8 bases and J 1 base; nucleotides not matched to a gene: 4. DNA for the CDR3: TGTGCCAGCGGCCGGACAGGGGGCACAGATACGCAGTATTTT. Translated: CASGRTGGTDTQYF.

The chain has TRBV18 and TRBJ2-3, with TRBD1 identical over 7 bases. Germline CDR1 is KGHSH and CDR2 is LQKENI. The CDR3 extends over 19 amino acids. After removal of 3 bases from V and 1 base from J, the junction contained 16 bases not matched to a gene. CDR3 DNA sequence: TGTGCCAGCTCACCCTACCGGGACAGAGCCGACCTTGGCACAGATACGCAGTATTTT. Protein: CASSPYRDRADLGTDTQYF.

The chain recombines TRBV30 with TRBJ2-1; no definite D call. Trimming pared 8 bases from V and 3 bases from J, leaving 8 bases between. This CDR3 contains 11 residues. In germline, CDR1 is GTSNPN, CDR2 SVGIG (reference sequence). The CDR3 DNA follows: TGTGCCACAAATTTCTACAATGAGCAGTTCTTC. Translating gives CATNFYNEQFF.

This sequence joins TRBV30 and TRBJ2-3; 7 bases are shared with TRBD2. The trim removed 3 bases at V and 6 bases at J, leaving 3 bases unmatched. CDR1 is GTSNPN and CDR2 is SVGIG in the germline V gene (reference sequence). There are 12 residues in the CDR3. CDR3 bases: TGTGCCTGGAGGGGAGGGGTTGATACGCAGTATTTT. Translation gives CAWRGGVDTQYF.

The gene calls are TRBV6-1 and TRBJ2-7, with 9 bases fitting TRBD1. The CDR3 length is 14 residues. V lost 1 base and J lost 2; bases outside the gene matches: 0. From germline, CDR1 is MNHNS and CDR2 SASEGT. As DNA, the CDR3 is TGTGCCAGCAGTGAAGGACAGGGGGCCTACGAGCAGTACTTC. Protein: CASSEGQGAYEQYF.

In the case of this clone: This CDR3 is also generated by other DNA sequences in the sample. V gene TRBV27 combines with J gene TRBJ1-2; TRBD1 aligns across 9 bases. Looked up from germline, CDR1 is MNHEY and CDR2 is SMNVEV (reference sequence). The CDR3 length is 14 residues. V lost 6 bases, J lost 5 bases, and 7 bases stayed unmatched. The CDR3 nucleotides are TGTGCCAGCAGCCAGGGACAGGGCTATTATGGCTACACCTTC. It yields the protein CASSQGQGYYGYTF.

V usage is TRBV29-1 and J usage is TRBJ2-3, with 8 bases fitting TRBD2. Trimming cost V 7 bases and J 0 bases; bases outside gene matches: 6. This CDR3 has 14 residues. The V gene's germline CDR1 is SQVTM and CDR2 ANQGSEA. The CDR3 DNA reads TGCAGCGGCGGAACTAGCGGAAGCACAGATACGCAGTATTTT. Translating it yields CSGGTSGSTDTQYF.

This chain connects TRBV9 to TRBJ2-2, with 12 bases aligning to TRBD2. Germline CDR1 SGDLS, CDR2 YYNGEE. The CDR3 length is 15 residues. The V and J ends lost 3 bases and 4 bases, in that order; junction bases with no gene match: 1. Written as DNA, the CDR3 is TGTGCCAGCAGCGCGGGACTAGCGGGCACCGGGGAGCTGTTTTTT. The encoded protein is CASSAGLAGTGELFF.